This T cell receptor (beta chain) emerged from a study of blood T cell repertoires in COVID-19. Across the whole study: COVID-19 samples collected from the United States, Italy and Spain covered acute and convalescent phases. PBMCs, B-cell-depleted T cells, or T cells provided the cDNA or gDNA that made up the material.

Source study methods: Amplification of reference gene primers was used by the study to estimate nucleated cell counts. The method was immunoSEQ multiplex PCR; TCRdb's version includes in-frame clones alone and lacks a portion of them. For V, J and clone size, that table is used; D and trimming come from the DNA. Of 200,000 to 250,000 clones listed, more than 75% are singletons. This clonotype was sampled from a man in his forties with active or convalescent COVID-19. Sequenced sample: peripheral blood.

The CDR3 sequence is CACSPDRVLEQYF. Here the CDR3 DNA reads TGTGCCTGTTCCCCGGACAGAGTGTTGGAGCAGTACTTC. The rearrangement joins TRBV30 to TRBJ2-7, with D tentatively TRBD1 (6 bases). V was clipped by 6 bases and J by 7 bases, with 19 bases between them. CDR1 and CDR2 (germline): GTSNPN, SVGIG (reference sequence). The CDR3 consists of 13 residues.